These T cell receptor beta chains were read from a single sample in a study of T cell responses to AZD1222 COVID-19 vaccine. Libraries were prepared by immunoSEQ multiplex PCR; TCRdb keeps only in-frame clonotypes and omits some of them. The data contain roughly 100,000 clones, less than 95% of them seen just once; the ten biggest clones take up under 5.5%. The sequencing here drew on peripheral blood, taken on day 0 of AZD1222 vaccination. Receptor source: an adult in good health. Each CDR3 is given with its conserved first and last residue. A D gene is named only where the DNA matches it firmly. The listing skips clone size in some rows; elsewhere it reads once, few, many or a size class.

J | V | D | length | size | CDR3 | DNA
TRBJ2-5 | TRBV28 | NA | 15 | NA | CASSFPFGLSETQYF | TGTGCCAGCAGTTTCCCCTTTGGCCTATCAGAGACCCAGTACTTC
TRBJ1-4 | TRBV5-1 | TRBD1 | 16 | NA | CASSTGQFTTNEKLFF | TGCGCCAGCAGCACGGGACAGTTCACAACTAATGAAAAACTGTTTTTT
TRBJ1-2 | TRBV20-1 | NA | 13 | NA | CSASPATGYGYTF | TGCAGTGCTAGTCCAGCCACCGGATATGGCTACACCTTC
TRBJ2-1 | TRBV7-2 | TRBD2 | 15 | NA | CASSLESGGYNEQFF | TGTGCCAGCAGCTTAGAATCGGGGGGTTACAATGAGCAGTTCTTC
TRBJ2-3 | TRBV7-2 | NA | 14 | NA | CASSLGPGTDTQYF | TGTGCCAGCAGCTTAGGACCGGGCACAGATACGCAGTATTTT
TRBJ1-2 | TRBV27 | NA | 15 | NA | CASSWGGKANYGYTF | TGTGCCAGCAGTTGGGGGGGTAAAGCTAACTATGGCTACACCTTC
TRBJ1-2 | TRBV27 | TRBD1 | 15 | NA | CASSLIGTGGYGYTF | TGTGCCAGCAGTTTAATTGGGACAGGGGGGTATGGCTACACCTTC
TRBJ2-1 | TRBV11-3 | NA | 18 | once | CASSLDQGGTASYNEQFF | TGTGCCAGCAGCTTAGATCAGGGGGGGACAGCGTCCTACAATGAGCAGTTCTTC
TRBJ1-1 | TRBV20-1 | NA | 11 | NA | CSARGGPEAFF | TGCAGTGCTAGAGGGGGCCCTGAAGCTTTCTTT
TRBJ1-2 | TRBV9 | TRBD1 | 15 | NA | CASSLRQGSNYGYTF | TGTGCCAGCAGCCTCCGACAGGGCTCTAACTATGGCTACACCTTC
TRBJ2-1 | TRBV6-6 | TRBD2 | 17 | NA | CASSRELAGVGYDEQFF | TGTGCCAGCAGTCGAGAACTAGCGGGGGTGGGGTACGATGAGCAGTTCTTC
TRBJ2-3 | TRBV7-9 | TRBD2 | 17 | NA | CASSLGLLRGSTDTQYF | TGTGCCAGCAGCTTGGGCCTTTTGCGGGGGAGCACAGATACGCAGTATTTT
TRBJ2-5 | TRBV29-1 | NA | 13 | NA | CSVEWDRGVTQYF | TGCAGCGTTGAATGGGACCGAGGGGTGACCCAGTACTTC
TRBJ1-4 | TRBV12-2 | NA | 12 | NA | CASRLSGEKLFF | TGTGCAAGTCGCTTATCCGGTGAAAAACTGTTTTTT
TRBJ2-3 | TRBV2 | NA | 13 | NA | CASRGDNTDTQYF | TGTGCCAGCAGGGGGGACAACACAGATACGCAGTATTTT
TRBJ2-7 | TRBV6-5 | TRBD1 | 14 | NA | CASRPGQGSYEQYF | TGTGCCAGCAGACCGGGACAGGGGTCCTACGAGCAGTACTTC
TRBJ2-5 | TRBV7-2 | TRBD2 | 16 | NA | CASSSSRSGGAREVNF | TGTGCCAGCAGCTCCAGTCGTAGCGGGGGGGCCCGGGAGGTGAACTTC
TRBJ1-1 | TRBV6-5 | NA | 13 | NA | CASSFGRNTEAFF | TGTGCCAGCAGTTTTGGGAGGAACACTGAAGCTTTCTTT
TRBJ2-3 | TRBV6-1 | NA | 17 | NA | CASSERGLAPRTDTQYF | TGTGCCAGCAGTGAACGGGGGCTAGCTCCTCGCACAGATACGCAGTATTTT
TRBJ2-7 | TRBV19 | TRBD2 | 15 | few | CASSRTSGGAYEQYF | TGTGCCAGTAGCAGGACTAGCGGGGGGGCCTACGAGCAGTACTTC
TRBJ1-3 | TRBV2 | NA | 15 | NA | CASSLTGGQGNTIYF | TGTGCCAGCAGTCTGACAGGCGGACAAGGAAACACCATATATTTT
TRBJ2-7 | TRBV2 | NA | 15 | NA | CASKRGRGDSYEQYF | TGTGCCAGCAAAAGGGGCAGGGGCGACTCCTACGAGCAGTACTTC
TRBJ1-1 | TRBV7-2 | NA | 16 | once | CASSLLGVPGNTEAFF | TGTGCCAGCAGCTTATTAGGGGTCCCCGGGAACACTGAAGCTTTCTTT
TRBJ2-3 | TRBV9 | NA | 16 | NA | CASSVSSQGGGDTQYF | TGTGCCAGCAGCGTCAGCTCCCAGGGGGGAGGGGATACGCAGTATTTT
TRBJ1-2 | TRBV29-1 | NA | 13 | NA | CSVAGSVGYGYTF | TGCAGCGTTGCCGGGTCGGTTGGCTATGGCTACACCTTC
TRBJ2-1 | TRBV5-4 | TRBD1 | 14 | NA | CASSPRTGGGEQFF | TGTGCCAGCAGCCCCCGGACAGGGGGGGGTGAGCAGTTCTTC
TRBJ1-1 | TRBV2 | NA | 12 | NA | CASSRDNTEAFF | TGTGCCAGCAGTCGGGACAATACCGAAGCTTTCTTT
TRBJ1-1 | TRBV3-1/TRBV3-2 | NA | 12 | NA | CASNNQNTEAFF | TGTGCCAGCAACAATCAGAACACTGAAGCTTTCTTT
TRBJ1-6 | TRBV5-1 | NA | 15 | NA | CASSLGGSYNSPLHF | TGCGCCAGCAGCTTAGGGGGCTCCTATAATTCACCCCTCCACTTT
TRBJ1-5 | TRBV28 | NA | 14 | once | CASSPGLSNQPQHF | TGTGCCAGCAGCCCGGGCCTTAGCAATCAGCCCCAGCATTTT
TRBJ2-1 | TRBV29-1 | NA | 14 | NA | CSVEDRRPDNEQFF | TGCAGCGTTGAAGATCGCAGGCCAGACAATGAGCAGTTCTTC
TRBJ2-1 | TRBV6-4 | NA | 15 | NA | CASSDPIRSYNEQFF | TGTGCCAGCAGTGATCCGATTAGGTCCTACAATGAGCAGTTCTTC
TRBJ2-7 | TRBV19 | NA | 13 | once | CASSGQGKGEQYF | TGTGCCAGTTCCGGGCAGGGGAAGGGCGAGCAGTACTTC
TRBJ2-2 | TRBV7-2 | TRBD1 | 16 | NA | CASSPPGQGATGELFF | TGTGCCAGCAGCCCGCCCGGACAGGGGGCGACCGGGGAGCTGTTTTTT